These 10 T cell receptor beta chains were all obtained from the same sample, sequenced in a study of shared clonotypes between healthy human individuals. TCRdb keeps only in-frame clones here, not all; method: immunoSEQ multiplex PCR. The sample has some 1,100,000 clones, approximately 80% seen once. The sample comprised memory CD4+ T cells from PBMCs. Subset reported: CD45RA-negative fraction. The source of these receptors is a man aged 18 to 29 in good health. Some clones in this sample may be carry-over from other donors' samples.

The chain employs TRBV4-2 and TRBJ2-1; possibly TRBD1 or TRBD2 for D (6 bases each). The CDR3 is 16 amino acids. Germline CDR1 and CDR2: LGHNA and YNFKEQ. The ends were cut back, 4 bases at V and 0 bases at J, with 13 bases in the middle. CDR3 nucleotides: TGTGCCAGCAGCCGTAGCGGACAGAGCTCCTACAATGAGCAGTTCTTC. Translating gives CASSRSGQSSYNEQFF.

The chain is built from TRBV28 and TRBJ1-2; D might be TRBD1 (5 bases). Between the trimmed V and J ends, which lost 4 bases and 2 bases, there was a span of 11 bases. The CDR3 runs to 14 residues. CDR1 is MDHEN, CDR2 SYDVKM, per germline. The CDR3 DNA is TGTGCCAGCAGTTCCCACAGGAGAAACTATGGCTACACCTTC. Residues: CASSSHRRNYGYTF.

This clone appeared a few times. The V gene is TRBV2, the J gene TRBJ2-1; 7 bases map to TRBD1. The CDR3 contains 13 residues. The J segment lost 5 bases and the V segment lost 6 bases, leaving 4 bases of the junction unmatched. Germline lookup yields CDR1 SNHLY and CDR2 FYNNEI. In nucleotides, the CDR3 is TGTGCCAGCAGGTGGGACAGCCACAATGAGCAGTTCTTC. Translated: CASRWDSHNEQFF.

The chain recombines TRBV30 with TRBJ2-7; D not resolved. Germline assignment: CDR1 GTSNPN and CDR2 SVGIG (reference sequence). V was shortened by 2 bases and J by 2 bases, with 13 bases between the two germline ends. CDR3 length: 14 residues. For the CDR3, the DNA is TGTGCCTGGAGTCCTACGGGCGGCACCTACGAGCAGTACTTC. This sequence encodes CAWSPTGGTYEQYF.

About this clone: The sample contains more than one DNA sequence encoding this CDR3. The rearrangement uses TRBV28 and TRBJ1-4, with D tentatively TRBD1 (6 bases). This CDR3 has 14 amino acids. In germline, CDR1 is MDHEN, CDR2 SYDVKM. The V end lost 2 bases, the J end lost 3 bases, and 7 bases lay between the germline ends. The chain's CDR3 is CASSLRGANEKLFF. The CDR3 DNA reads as TGTGCCAGCAGTTTAAGGGGGGCTAATGAAAAACTGTTTTTT.

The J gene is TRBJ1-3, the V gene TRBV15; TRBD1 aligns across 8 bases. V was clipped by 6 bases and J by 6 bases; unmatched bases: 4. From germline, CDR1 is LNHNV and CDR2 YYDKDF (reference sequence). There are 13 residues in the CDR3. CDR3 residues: CATSTGGANTIYF. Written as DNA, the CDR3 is TGTGCCACCAGTACAGGGGGAGCAAACACCATATATTTT.

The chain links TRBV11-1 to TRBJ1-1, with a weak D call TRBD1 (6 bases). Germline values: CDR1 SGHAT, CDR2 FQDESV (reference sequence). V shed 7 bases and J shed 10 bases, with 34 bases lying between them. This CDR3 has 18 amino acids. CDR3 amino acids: CASTGFYQGTGTTQGAFF. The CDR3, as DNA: TGTGCCAGCACCGGTTTCTACCAGGGGACCGGGACTACCCAAGGAGCTTTCTTT.

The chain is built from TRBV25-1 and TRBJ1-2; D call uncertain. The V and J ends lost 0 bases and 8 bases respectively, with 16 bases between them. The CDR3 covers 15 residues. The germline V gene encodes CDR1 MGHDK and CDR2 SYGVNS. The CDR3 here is CASSEYGVGPTGYTF. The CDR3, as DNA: TGTGCCAGCAGTGAATATGGGGTGGGCCCCACCGGCTACACCTTC.

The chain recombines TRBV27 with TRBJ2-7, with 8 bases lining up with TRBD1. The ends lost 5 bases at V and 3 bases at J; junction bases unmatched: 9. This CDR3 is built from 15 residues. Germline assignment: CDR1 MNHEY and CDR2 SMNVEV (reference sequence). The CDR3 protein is CASSPTGTGNYEQYF. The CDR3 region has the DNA TGTGCCAGCAGTCCAACCGGGACAGGAAACTACGAGCAGTACTTC.

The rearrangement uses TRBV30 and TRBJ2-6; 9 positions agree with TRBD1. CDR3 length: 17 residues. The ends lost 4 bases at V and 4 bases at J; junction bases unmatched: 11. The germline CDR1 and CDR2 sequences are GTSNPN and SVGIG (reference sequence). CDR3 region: CAWMPGQGLSGANVLTF. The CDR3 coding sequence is TGTGCCTGGATGCCGGGACAGGGCTTATCCGGGGCCAACGTCCTGACTTTC.